The following is a T cell receptor beta chain sequence with its context. This CDR3 is 15 amino acids long. The germline V gene has CDR1 SGHKS and CDR2 YYEKEE (reference sequence). J was trimmed by 1 base and V by 5 bases; bases with no gene match: 7. This sample is drawn from a study of human T cells and chemical hapten exposure. TCRdb processed the 5' RACE reads anew with MiXCR; each CDR3 protein has one entry. Of some 78,000 distinct CDR3 sequences listed, under 10% are singletons. Total RNA was isolated from whole blood that had not been fractionated. The chain is built from TRBV5-5 and TRBJ2-7; 9 nucleotides match TRBD1. The clonotype was recovered from a male donor in good health. In DNA form, the CDR3 reads TGTGCCAGCAGACACCGGGACAGGGAATCCTACGAGCAGTACTTC. Its protein product is CASRHRDRESYEQYF.